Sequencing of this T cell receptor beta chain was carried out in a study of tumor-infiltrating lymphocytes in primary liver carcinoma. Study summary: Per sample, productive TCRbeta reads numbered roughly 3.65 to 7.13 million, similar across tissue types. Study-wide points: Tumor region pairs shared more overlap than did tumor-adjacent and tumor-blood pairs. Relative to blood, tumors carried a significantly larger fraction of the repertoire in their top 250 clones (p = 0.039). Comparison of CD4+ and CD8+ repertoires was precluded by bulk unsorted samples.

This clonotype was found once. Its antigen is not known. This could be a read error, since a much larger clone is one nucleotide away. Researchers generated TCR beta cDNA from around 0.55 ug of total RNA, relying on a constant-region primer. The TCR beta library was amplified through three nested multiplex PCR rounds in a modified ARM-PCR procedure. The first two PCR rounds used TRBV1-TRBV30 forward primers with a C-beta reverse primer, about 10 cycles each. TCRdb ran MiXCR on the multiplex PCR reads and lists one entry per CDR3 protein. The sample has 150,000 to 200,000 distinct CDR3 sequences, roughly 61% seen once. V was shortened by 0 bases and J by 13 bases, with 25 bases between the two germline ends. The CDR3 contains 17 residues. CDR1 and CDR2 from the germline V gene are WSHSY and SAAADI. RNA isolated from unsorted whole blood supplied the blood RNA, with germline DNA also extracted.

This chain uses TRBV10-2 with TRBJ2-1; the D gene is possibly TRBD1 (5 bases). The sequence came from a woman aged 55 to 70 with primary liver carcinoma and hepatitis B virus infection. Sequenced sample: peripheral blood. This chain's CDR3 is CASSESGQGNPENIQFF. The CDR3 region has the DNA TGCGCCAGCAGTGAGTCCGGGCAGGGCAACCCTGAAAACATTCAGTTCTTC.